This is a list of T cell receptor beta chains from one sample in a study of T cell responses to AZD1222 COVID-19 vaccine. The assay was immunoSEQ multiplex PCR, and TCRdb's table has in-frame clones only and misses some. The data contain about 140,000 clones, 88% of them seen just once; the ten biggest clones take up about 3.4%. The specimen was peripheral blood, collected 28 days after the second AZD1222 dose. Source of these receptors: an adult who received the AZD1222 COVID-19 vaccine. Each CDR3 is given with its conserved first and last residue. Each record gives: D gene, V gene, J gene, clone size, CDR3 length, CDR3 protein, CDR3 DNA. D genes are given only for firm matches. The size field is filled for only some rows; it gives once, few, many or a size class.

NA,TRBV6-2/TRBV6-3,TRBJ2-7,NA,15,CASSWWGAIPREQYF,TGTGCCAGCAGTTGGTGGGGAGCAATCCCCCGCGAGCAGTACTTC
NA,TRBV2,TRBJ1-2,NA,14,CASRNREANYGYTF,TGTGCCAGCAGGAACAGGGAAGCTAACTATGGCTACACCTTC
NA,TRBV28,TRBJ2-7,many,12,CASSKVSYEQYF,TGTGCCAGCAGTAAAGTCTCCTACGAGCAGTACTTC
TRBD2,TRBV3-1/TRBV3-2,TRBJ2-1,NA,16,CASSQWSGGASNEQFF,TGTGCCAGCAGCCAATGGTCCGGGGGGGCCTCCAATGAGCAGTTCTTC
NA,TRBV6-4,TRBJ1-5,NA,13,CASSTEINQPQHF,TGTGCCAGCAGTACAGAGATCAATCAGCCCCAGCATTTT
NA,TRBV5-1,TRBJ1-1,NA,14,CASKQGNWNTEAFF,TGCGCCAGCAAGCAGGGTAATTGGAACACTGAAGCTTTCTTT
TRBD1,TRBV18,TRBJ2-6,NA,17,CASSSDRGDAGANVLTF,TGTGCCAGCTCATCGGACAGGGGAGATGCTGGGGCCAACGTCCTGACTTTC
NA,TRBV28,TRBJ1-5,once,12,CASGEVVQPQHF,TGTGCCAGCGGGGAGGTGGTTCAGCCCCAGCATTTT
TRBD2,TRBV5-1,TRBJ2-1,NA,15,CASSFSGGMDNEQFF,TGCGCCAGCAGCTTTAGCGGGGGGATGGACAATGAGCAGTTCTTC
NA,TRBV28,TRBJ2-5,NA,14,CASGGVQPQETQYF,TGTGCCAGTGGAGGGGTGCAACCACAAGAGACCCAGTACTTC
NA,TRBV27,TRBJ1-1,NA,13,CASSLKGTTEAFF,TGTGCCAGCAGTTTAAAGGGCACCACTGAAGCTTTCTTT
NA,TRBV5-1,TRBJ2-5,NA,12,CASSRNQETQYF,TGCGCCAGCAGCAGGAACCAAGAGACCCAGTACTTC
NA,TRBV29-1,TRBJ2-3,NA,13,CSVTGSPRDTQYF,TGCAGCGTTACCGGGAGCCCCCGGGATACGCAGTATTTT